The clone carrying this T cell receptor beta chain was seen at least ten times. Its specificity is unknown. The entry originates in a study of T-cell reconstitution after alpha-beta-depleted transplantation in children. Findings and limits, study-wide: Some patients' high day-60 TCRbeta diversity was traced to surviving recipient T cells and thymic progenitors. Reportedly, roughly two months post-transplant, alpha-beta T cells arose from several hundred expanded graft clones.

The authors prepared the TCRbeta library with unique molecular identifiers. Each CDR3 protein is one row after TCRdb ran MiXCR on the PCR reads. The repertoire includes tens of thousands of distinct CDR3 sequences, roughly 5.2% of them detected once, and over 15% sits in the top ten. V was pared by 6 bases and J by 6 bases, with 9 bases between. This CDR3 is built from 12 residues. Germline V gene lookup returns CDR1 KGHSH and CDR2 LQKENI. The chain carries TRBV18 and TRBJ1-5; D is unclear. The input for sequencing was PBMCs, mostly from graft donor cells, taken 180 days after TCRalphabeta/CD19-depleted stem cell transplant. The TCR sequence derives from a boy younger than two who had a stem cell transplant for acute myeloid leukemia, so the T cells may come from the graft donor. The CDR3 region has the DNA TGTGCCAGCTCGCTGGTCGGTCAGCCCCAGCATTTT. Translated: CASSLVGQPQHF.